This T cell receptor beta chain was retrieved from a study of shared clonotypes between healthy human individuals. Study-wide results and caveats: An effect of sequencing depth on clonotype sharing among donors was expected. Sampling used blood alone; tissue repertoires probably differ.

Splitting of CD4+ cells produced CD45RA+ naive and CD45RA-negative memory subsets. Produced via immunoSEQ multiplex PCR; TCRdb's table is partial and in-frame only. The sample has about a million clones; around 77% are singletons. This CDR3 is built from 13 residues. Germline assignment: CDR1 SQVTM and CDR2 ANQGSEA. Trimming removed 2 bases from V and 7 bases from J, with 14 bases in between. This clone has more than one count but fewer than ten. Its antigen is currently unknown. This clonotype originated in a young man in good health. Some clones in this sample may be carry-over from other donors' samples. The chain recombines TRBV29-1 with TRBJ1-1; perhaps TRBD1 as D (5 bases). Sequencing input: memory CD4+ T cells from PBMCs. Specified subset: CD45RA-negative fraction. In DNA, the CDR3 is TGCAGCGTTGAATCCGCCGGGACCCGTGAAGCTTTCTTT. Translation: CSVESAGTREAFF.